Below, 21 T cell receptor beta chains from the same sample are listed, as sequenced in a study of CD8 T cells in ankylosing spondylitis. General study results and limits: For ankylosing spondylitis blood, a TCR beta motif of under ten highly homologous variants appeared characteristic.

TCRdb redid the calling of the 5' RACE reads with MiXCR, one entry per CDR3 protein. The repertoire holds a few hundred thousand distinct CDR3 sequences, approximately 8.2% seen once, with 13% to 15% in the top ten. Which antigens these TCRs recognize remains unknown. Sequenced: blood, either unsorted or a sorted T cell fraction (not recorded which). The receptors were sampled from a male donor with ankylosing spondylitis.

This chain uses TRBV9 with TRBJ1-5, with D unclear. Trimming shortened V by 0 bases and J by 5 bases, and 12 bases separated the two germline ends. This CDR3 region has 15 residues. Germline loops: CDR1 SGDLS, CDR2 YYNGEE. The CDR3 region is CASSVGDHGYQPQHF. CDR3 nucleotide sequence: TGTGCCAGCAGCGTAGGAGACCATGGTTATCAGCCCCAGCATTTT.

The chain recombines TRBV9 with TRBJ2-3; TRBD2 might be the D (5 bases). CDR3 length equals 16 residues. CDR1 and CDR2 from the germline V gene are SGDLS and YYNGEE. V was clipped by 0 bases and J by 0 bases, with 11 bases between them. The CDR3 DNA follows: TGTGCCAGCAGCGTAGACTTGCGGGTTAGCACAGATACGCAGTATTTT. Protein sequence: CASSVDLRVSTDTQYF.

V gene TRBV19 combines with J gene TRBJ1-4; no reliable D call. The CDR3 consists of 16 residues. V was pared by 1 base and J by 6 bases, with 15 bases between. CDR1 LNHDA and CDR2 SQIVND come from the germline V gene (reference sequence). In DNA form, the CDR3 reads TGTGCCAGTAGTATAGTAGGGCCAAAACGGGATGAAAAACTGTTTTTT. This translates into CASSIVGPKRDEKLFF.

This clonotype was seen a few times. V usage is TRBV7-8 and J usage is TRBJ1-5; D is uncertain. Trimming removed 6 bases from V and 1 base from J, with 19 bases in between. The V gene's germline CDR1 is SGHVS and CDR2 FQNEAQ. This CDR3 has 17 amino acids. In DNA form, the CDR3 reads TGTGCCAGCAGTCCCCGGAGGGTAGCTCCCAGCAATCAGCCCCAGCATTTT. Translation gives CASSPRRVAPSNQPQHF.

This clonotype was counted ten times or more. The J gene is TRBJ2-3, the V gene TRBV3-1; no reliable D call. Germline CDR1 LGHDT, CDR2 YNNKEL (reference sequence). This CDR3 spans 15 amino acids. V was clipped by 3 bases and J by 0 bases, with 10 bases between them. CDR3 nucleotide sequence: TGTGCCAGCAGCCAGGCAGCTCTCAGCACAGATACGCAGTATTTT. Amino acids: CASSQAALSTDTQYF.

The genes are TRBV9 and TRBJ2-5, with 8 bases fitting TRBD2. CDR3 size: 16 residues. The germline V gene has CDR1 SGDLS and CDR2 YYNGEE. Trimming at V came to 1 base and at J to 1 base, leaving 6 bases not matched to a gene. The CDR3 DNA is TGTGCCAGCAGCGTAAATGCGGGAGGAACCCAAGAGACCCAGTACTTC. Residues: CASSVNAGGTQETQYF.

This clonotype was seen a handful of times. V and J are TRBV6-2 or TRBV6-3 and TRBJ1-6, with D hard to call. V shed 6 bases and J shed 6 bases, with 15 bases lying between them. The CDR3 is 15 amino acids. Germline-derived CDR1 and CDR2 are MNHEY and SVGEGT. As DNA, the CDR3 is TGTGCCAGCAGAGCGGTGCAGAATCTTAATTCACCCCTCCACTTT. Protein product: CASRAVQNLNSPLHF.

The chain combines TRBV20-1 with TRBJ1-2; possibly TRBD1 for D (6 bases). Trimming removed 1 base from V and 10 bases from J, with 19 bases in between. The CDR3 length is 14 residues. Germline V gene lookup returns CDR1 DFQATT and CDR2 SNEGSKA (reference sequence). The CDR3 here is CSARVDRGGAVYTF. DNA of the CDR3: TGCAGTGCTAGAGTGGACCGGGGGGGCGCTGTCTACACCTTC.

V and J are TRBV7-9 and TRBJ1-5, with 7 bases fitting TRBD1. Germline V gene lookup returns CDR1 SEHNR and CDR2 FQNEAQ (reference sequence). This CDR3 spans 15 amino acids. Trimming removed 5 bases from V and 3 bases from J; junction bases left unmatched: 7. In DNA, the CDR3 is TGTGCCAGCAGCCGAACCGGACAGGACAATCAGCCCCAGCATTTT. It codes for CASSRTGQDNQPQHF.

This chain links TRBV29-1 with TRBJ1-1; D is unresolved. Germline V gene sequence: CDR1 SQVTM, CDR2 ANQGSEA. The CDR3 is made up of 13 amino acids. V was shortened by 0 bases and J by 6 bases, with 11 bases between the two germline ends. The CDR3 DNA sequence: TGCAGCGTTGAAGAAGTTGACGGGCCTGAAGCTTTCTTT. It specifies CSVEEVDGPEAFF.

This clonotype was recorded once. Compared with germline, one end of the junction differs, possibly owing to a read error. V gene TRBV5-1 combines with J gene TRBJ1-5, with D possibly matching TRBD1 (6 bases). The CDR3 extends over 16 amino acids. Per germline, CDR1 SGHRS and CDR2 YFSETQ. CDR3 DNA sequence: TGCGCCATCAGCATTGGGGACAACTATAGCAATCAGCCCCAGCATTTT. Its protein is CAISIGDNYSNQPQHF.

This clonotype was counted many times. Here the CDR3 reads CASSQHDLSGANVLTF. The CDR3 DNA sequence: TGTGCCAGCAGCCAACATGACCTCTCTGGGGCCAACGTCCTGACTTTC. The gene calls are TRBV4-2 and TRBJ2-6; unclear D gene. Deletions cut 2 bases from V and 0 bases from J, with 8 bases between. Looked up from germline, CDR1 is LGHNA and CDR2 is YNFKEQ. The CDR3 has 16 residues.

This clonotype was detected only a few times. The CDR3 loop is CSVTEQGYEQYF. CDR3 sequence (DNA): TGCAGCGTTACAGAACAGGGATACGAGCAGTACTTC. This sequence joins TRBV29-1 and TRBJ2-7; possible D gene TRBD1, 6 bases. Germline V CDR1 and CDR2: SQVTM, ANQGSEA. CDR3 length equals 12 residues. V dropped 5 bases and J dropped 4 bases, with 12 bases sitting between them.

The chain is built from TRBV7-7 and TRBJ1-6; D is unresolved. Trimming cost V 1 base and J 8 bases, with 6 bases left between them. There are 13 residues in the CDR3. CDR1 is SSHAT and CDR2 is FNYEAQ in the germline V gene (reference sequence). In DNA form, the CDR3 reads TGTGCCAGCAGCTTAGGTGTGGATTCACCCCTCCACTTT. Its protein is CASSLGVDSPLHF. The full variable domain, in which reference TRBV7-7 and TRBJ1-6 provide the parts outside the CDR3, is GAGVSQSPRYKVTKRGQDVTLRCDPISSHATLYWYQQALGQGPEFLTYFNYEAQPDKSGLPSDRFSAERPEGSISTLTIQRTEQRDSAMYRCASSLGVDSPLHFGNGTRLTVT.

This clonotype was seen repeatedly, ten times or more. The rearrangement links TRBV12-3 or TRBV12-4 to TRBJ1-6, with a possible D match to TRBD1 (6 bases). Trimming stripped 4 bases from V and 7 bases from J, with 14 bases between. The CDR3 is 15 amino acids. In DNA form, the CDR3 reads TGTGCCAGCAGTTCCGACAGGCTGGGGAATTCACCCCTCCACTTT. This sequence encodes CASSSDRLGNSPLHF.

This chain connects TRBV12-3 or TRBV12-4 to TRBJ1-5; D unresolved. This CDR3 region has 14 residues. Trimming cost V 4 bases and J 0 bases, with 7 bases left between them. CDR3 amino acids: CASSWAGSNQPQHF. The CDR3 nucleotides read TGTGCCAGCAGTTGGGCTGGTAGCAATCAGCCCCAGCATTTT.

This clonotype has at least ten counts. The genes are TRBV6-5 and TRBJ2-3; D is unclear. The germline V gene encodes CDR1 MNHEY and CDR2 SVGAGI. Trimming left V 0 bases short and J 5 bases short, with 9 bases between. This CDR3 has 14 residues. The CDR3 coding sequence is TGTGCCAGCAGTTACTCGGGTGAAGGAGATACGCAGTATTTT. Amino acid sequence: CASSYSGEGDTQYF.

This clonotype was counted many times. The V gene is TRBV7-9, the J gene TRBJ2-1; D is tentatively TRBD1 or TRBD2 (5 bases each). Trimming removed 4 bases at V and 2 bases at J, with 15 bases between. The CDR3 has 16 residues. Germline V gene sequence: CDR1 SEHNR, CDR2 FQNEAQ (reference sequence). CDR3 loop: CASSSEWGSTYNEQFF. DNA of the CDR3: TGTGCCAGCAGCTCAGAGTGGGGGAGCACCTACAATGAGCAGTTCTTC.

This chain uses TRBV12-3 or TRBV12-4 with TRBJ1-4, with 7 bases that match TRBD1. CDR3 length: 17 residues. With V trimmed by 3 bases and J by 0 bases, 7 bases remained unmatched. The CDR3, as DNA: TGTGCCAGCAGTTTGGAAGGACAGGCTGCAACTAATGAAAAACTGTTTTTT. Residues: CASSLEGQAATNEKLFF.

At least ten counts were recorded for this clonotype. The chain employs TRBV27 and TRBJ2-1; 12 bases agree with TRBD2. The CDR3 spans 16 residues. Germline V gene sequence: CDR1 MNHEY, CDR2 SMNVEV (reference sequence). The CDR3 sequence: CAAGLAGGPFHNEQFF. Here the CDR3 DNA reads TGTGCGGCCGGGCTAGCGGGAGGGCCTTTCCACAATGAGCAGTTCTTC.

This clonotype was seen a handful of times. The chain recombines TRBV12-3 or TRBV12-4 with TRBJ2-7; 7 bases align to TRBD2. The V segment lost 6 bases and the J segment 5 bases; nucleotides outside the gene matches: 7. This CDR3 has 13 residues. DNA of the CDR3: TGTGCCAGCAGCCTACTAGCGACCGACGAGCAGTACTTC. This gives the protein CASSLLATDEQYF.